A selection of T cell receptor beta chains follows, all from one sample in a study of cytomegalovirus exposure and HLA in healthy donors. Produced via immunoSEQ multiplex PCR; TCRdb's table is partial and in-frame only. The sample lists approximately 100,000 clones, 65% to 80% seen once, with about 2.1% in the top ten. Sequenced sample: PBMCs. These receptors came from a woman aged 40 to 55 in good health and CMV-seronegative. CDR3s include the opening cysteine and the closing phenylalanine or tryptophan. The D gene is left open where the match is weak. Some rows have no size entry. The others give once, few or many, or a class for an expanded clone.

clone_size	j_call	d_call	v_call	cdr3_nt	cdr3_aa
once	TRBJ1-5	TRBD1	TRBV6-6	TGTGCCAGCAGGGTAGACAGGGAGAATCAGCCCCAGCATTTT	CASRVDRENQPQHF
-	TRBJ2-7	-	TRBV10-2	TGCGCCAGCAGTGAGGCCCGAAACGGGAACGAGCAGTACTTC	CASSEARNGNEQYF
-	TRBJ1-4	-	TRBV2	TGTGCCAGCAAAGTCGGTCGAGAAAAACTGTTTTTT	CASKVGREKLFF
-	TRBJ1-5	-	TRBV6-5	TGTGCCAGCAGTGAAGAGGGTAATCAGCCCCAGCATTTT	CASSEEGNQPQHF
-	TRBJ2-3	TRBD2	TRBV25-1	TGTGCCAGCAGTGAATCCCCTAGCGGGGGTGCCACGGATACGCAGTATTTT	CASSESPSGGATDTQYF
once	TRBJ2-7	TRBD1	TRBV9	TGTGCCAGCAGCCTAACGGGACAGGGGCTCGAGCAGTACTTC	CASSLTGQGLEQYF
-	TRBJ2-3	TRBD2	TRBV11-3	TGTGCCAGCAGCCCGGTGGGCGGGGGGGCTAGCACAGATACGCAGTATTTT	CASSPVGGGASTDTQYF
-	TRBJ2-1	-	TRBV28	TGTGCCAGCAGTTTTCAGACAACCTACAATGAGCAGTTCTTC	CASSFQTTYNEQFF
few	TRBJ1-4	TRBD1	TRBV7-9	TGTGCCAGCAGCCGCGCAGGGGGCTGGGAAAAACTGTTTTTT	CASSRAGGWEKLFF
few	TRBJ2-1	TRBD2	TRBV10-2	TGCGCCAGCAGCCGAGAGACTAGCGGGGGGGCCAATGAGCAGTTCTTC	CASSRETSGGANEQFF
few	TRBJ2-7	-	TRBV7-2	TGTGCCAGCAGCGATCCAGGGAAAACATCCTACGAGCAGTACTTC	CASSDPGKTSYEQYF
-	TRBJ1-2	-	TRBV18	TGTGCCAGCTCACATACCCCGGCAGGGTTGCTGGATGGCTACACCTTC	CASSHTPAGLLDGYTF
-	TRBJ1-1	-	TRBV7-7	TGTGCTAGCAGCCCCTACCGAGGAGGCTCGAACACTGAAGCTTTCTTT	CASSPYRGGSNTEAFF
few	TRBJ1-1	-	TRBV19	TGTGCCAGTAGTACAGTTATGAACACTGAAGCTTTCTTT	CASSTVMNTEAFF
few	TRBJ1-6	-	TRBV5-4	TGTGCCAGCAGCTTGGCCAGGGGAAATTCACCCCTCCACTTT	CASSLARGNSPLHF
-	TRBJ1-2	-	TRBV15	TGTGCCACCAGCAACGACAGAAACTATGGCTACACCTTC	CATSNDRNYGYTF
once	TRBJ1-2	-	TRBV6-6	TGTGCCAGCAGTTACGACAGGATAGGCTACACCTTC	CASSYDRIGYTF
-	TRBJ2-7	-	TRBV6-5	TGTGCCAGCAGCCCACGCCCCTCCTACGAGCAGTACTTC	CASSPRPSYEQYF
once	TRBJ2-4	-	TRBV7-2	TGTGCCAGCAGCTTAGATCGAGTAGACATTCAGTACTTC	CASSLDRVDIQYF
-	TRBJ1-6	-	TRBV5-1	TGCGCCAGCAGCTTGACAGGGCCTGGGAATTCACCCCTCCACTTT	CASSLTGPGNSPLHF
-	TRBJ1-1	TRBD1	TRBV19	TGTGCCAGTAGGCACACAGGGGCCGGCGGTGAAGCTTTCTTT	CASRHTGAGGEAFF
-	TRBJ2-7	TRBD1	TRBV19	TGTGCCAGTACCGAACGGACAGGGAACTCCTACGAGCAGTACTTC	CASTERTGNSYEQYF
-	TRBJ2-5	-	TRBV28	TGTGCCAGCAGCCCCCTGACAGTACAAGAGGCCCAGTACTTC	CASSPLTVQEAQYF
-	TRBJ2-3	TRBD2	TRBV29-1	TGCAGCGTATGGAGGCTAGCGGGAGGGGATACGCAGTATTTT	CSVWRLAGGDTQYF
-	TRBJ1-6	-	TRBV11-2	TGTGCCAGCAGCCCCGGCTCGGGGGGCGGTAATTCACCCCTCCACTTT	CASSPGSGGGNSPLHF
few	TRBJ2-3	-	TRBV5-1	TGCGCCAGCAGCTTGGCGACTAGCACAGATACGCAGTATTTT	CASSLATSTDTQYF
-	TRBJ2-3	TRBD2	TRBV30	TGTGCCTGGAGTGTCGCGCGAACTAGCGGGAGAGGGCCAGATACGCAGTATTTT	CAWSVARTSGRGPDTQYF
-	TRBJ2-5	-	TRBV27	TGTGCCAGTGTTTTCGAAGAGACCCAGTACTTC	CASVFEETQYF
few	TRBJ2-2	-	TRBV6-1	TGTGCCAGCAGTGAGTCTGTCATATCGGCCGGGGAGCTGTTTTTT	CASSESVISAGELFF
-	TRBJ2-5	TRBD1	TRBV4-1	TGCGCCAGCAGCCAAGATGAAGGGACAGGGAGTCAGTACTTC	CASSQDEGTGSQYF
-	TRBJ1-2	TRBD1	TRBV7-8	TGTGCCAGCAGCCACTCCCGTCGGGACAGGGTGCCCAGCTATGGCTACACCTTC	CASSHSRRDRVPSYGYTF
-	TRBJ2-5	TRBD2	TRBV18	TGTGCCAGCTCACCGGTACTAGCGGGCACCCAAGAGACCCAGTACTTC	CASSPVLAGTQETQYF
-	TRBJ2-1	TRBD2	TRBV11-3	TGTGCCAGCAGCACCCCGGGACTAGCGGGGGCGCGGAGCTCCTACAATGAGCAGTTCTTC	CASSTPGLAGARSSYNEQFF
-	TRBJ2-6	-	TRBV4-2	TGTGCCAGCAGCCAAGTAAAAGAGTTCTCTGGGGCCAACGTCCTGACTTTC	CASSQVKEFSGANVLTF
-	TRBJ1-6	-	TRBV9	TGTGCCAGCAGCACCCCTACGGAGGAGCATAGCCCCTATAATTCCCCCCTCCACTTT	CASSTPTEEHSPYNSPLHF
-	TRBJ2-3	TRBD2	TRBV7-2	TGTGCCAGCAGCTTTTTGGGACTCGGACTAGTCCCAGATACGCAGTATTTT	CASSFLGLGLVPDTQYF
-	TRBJ1-5	-	TRBV12-5	TGTGCTAGTGGTTTGGAACGGCAGCCCCAGCATTTT	CASGLERQPQHF
-	TRBJ2-7	-	TRBV19	TGTGCCAGTAGTAAGACCCGACAGGTCTCCTACGAGCAGTACTTC	CASSKTRQVSYEQYF
-	TRBJ1-2	-	TRBV7-9	TGTGCCAGCAGCTTGACAGAACTTGCTAACTATGGCTACACCTTC	CASSLTELANYGYTF
few	TRBJ2-2	-	TRBV5-4	TGTGCCAGCAGCTTGGGCGGGGGCTATGGCACCGGGGAGCTGTTTTTT	CASSLGGGYGTGELFF
-	TRBJ2-7	TRBD2	TRBV5-4	TGTGCCAGCAGCCGGGACCCTCGGGGACTATTCTACGAGCAGTACTTC	CASSRDPRGLFYEQYF
once	TRBJ1-5	-	TRBV7-3	TGTGCCAGCAGCCCCGGGGGGAAGCCCCAGCATTTT	CASSPGGKPQHF
-	TRBJ2-3	TRBD1	TRBV28	TGTGCCAGCAGTTTGTGGGACAGGGACCCCACAGATACGCAGTATTTT	CASSLWDRDPTDTQYF
-	TRBJ2-5	-	TRBV10-3	TGTGCCATCAGTGAGGGCCTCCTCCAAGAGACCCAGTACTTC	CAISEGLLQETQYF
-	TRBJ2-7	TRBD1	TRBV10-3	TGTGCCATGGGCGACAGGGGACCTTCCTACGAGCAGTACTTC	CAMGDRGPSYEQYF
-	TRBJ1-1	TRBD1	TRBV10-3	TGTGCCATCAGAGGAATCCCGGGACAGGGGGCCGCTAACACTGAAGCTTTCTTT	CAIRGIPGQGAANTEAFF
-	TRBJ2-7	-	TRBV7-3	TGTGCCAGCAGCTTATGGGGCAGGGCCTACGAGCAGTACTTC	CASSLWGRAYEQYF
-	TRBJ2-3	TRBD2	TRBV13	TGTGCCAGCAGCCTAACGACTAGCGGGGGGTTAGATACGCAGTATTTT	CASSLTTSGGLDTQYF
-	TRBJ2-6	-	TRBV7-3	TGTGCCAGCACCACCCTGGACAGTCCTGGGGCCAACGTCCTGACTTTC	CASTTLDSPGANVLTF
-	TRBJ2-1	TRBD2	TRBV10-3	TGTGCCATCAGTGAGGCGGCGGGACTAGCGGGAGGGCCCTACAATGAGCAGTTCTTC	CAISEAAGLAGGPYNEQFF
once	TRBJ2-7	TRBD1	TRBV19	TGTGCCAGTAGTATCGTCGGGACAGGTATCTACGAGCAGTACTTC	CASSIVGTGIYEQYF
-	TRBJ1-6	-	TRBV4-2	TGTGCCAGCAGCCAAGACCGGGTTTCGACGGGATTTAATTCACCCCTCCACTTT	CASSQDRVSTGFNSPLHF
-	TRBJ1-1	TRBD1	TRBV13	TGTGCCAGCAGCCCGGACAGGGAGAACACTGAAGCTTTCTTT	CASSPDRENTEAFF
-	TRBJ1-1	-	TRBV21-1	TGTGCCAGCAGCATGAGGAACTCGGCTTTCTTT	CASSMRNSAFF